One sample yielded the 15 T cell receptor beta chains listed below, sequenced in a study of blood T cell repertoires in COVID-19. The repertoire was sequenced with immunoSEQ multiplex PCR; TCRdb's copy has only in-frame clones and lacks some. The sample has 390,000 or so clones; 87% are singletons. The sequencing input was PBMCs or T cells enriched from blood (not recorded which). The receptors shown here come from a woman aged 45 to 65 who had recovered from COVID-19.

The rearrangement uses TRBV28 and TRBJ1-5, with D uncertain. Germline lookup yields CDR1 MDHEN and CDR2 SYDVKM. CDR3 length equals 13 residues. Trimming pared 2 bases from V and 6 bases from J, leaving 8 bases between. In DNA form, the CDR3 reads TGTGCCAGCAGTTTAGGTCGGTCTCAGCCCCAGCATTTT. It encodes CASSLGRSQPQHF.

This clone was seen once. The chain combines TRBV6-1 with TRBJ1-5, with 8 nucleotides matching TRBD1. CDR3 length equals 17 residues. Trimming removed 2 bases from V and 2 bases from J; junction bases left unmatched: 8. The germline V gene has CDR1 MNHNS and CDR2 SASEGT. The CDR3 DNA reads TGTGCCAGCAGTGAATCAGGGGGCAGGTCTGGCAATCAGCCCCAGCATTTT. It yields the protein CASSESGGRSGNQPQHF.

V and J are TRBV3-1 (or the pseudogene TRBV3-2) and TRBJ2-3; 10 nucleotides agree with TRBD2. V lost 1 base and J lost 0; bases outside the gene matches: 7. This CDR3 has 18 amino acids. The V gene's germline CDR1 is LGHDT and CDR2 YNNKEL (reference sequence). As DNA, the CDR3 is TGTGCCAGCAGCCAAGTACTAGCGGGGAGCCGAAGCACAGATACGCAGTATTTT. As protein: CASSQVLAGSRSTDTQYF.

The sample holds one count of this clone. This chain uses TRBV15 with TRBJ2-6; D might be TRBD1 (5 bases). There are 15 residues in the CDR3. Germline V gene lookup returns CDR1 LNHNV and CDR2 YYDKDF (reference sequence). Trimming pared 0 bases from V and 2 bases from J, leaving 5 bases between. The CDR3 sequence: CATSRDRAGANVLTF. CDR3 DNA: TGTGCCACCAGCAGAGACAGGGCTGGGGCCAACGTCCTGACTTTC.

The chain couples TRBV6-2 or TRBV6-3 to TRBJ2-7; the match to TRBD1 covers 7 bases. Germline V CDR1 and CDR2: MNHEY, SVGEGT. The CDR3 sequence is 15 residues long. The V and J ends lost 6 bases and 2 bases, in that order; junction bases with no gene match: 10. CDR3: CASSLTGAPTYEQYF. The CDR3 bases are TGTGCCAGCAGCCTAACAGGGGCGCCCACCTACGAGCAGTACTTC.

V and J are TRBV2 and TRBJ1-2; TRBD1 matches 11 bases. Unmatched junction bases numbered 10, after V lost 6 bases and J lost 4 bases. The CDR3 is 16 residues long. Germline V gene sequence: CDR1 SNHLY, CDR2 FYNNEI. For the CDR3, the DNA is TGTGCCAGCAGCCAAGGACAGGGGGCTTTCGGCTATGGCTACACCTTC. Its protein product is CASSQGQGAFGYGYTF.

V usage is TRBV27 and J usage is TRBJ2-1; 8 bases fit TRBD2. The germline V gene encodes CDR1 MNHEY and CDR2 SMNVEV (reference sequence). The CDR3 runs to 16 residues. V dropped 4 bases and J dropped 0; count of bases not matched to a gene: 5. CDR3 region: CASSSVSGDSYNEQFF. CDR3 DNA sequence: TGTGCCAGCAGTTCAGTTAGCGGGGACTCCTACAATGAGCAGTTCTTC.

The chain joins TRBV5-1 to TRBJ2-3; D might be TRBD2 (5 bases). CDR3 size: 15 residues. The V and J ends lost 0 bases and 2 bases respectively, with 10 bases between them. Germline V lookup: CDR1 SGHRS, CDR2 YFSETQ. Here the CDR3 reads CASSLAGENTDTQYF. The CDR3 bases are TGCGCCAGCAGCTTGGCCGGGGAGAACACAGATACGCAGTATTTT.

The CDR3 is CASSPGKTADTEAFF. The DNA for the CDR3 is TGCGCCAGCAGCCCAGGGAAGACAGCTGACACTGAAGCTTTCTTT. The V and J genes are TRBV4-1 and TRBJ1-1; perhaps TRBD1 as D (5 bases). The length of the CDR3 is 15 residues. CDR1 and CDR2 (germline): MGHRA, YSYEKL. V was trimmed by 4 bases and J by 3 bases, leaving 15 bases between them.

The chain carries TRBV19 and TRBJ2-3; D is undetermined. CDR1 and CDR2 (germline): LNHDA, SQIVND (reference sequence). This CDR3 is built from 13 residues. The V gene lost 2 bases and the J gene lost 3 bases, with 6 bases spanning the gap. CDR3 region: CASSIRRTDTQYF. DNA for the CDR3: TGTGCCAGTAGTATACGCAGGACAGATACGCAGTATTTT. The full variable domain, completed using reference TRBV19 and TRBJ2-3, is DGGITQSPKYLFRKEGQNVTLSCEQNLNHDAMYWYRQDPGQGLRLIYYSQIVNDFQKGDIAEGYSVSREKKESFPLTVTSAQKNPTAFYLCASSIRRTDTQYFGPGTRLTVL.

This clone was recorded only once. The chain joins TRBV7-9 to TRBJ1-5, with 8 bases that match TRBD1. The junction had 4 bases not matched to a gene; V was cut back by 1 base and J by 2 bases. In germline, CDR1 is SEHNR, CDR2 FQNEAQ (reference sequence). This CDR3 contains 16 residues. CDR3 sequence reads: CASSLGTGPGNQPQHF. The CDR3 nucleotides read TGTGCCAGCAGCTTAGGGACAGGGCCGGGCAATCAGCCCCAGCATTTT.

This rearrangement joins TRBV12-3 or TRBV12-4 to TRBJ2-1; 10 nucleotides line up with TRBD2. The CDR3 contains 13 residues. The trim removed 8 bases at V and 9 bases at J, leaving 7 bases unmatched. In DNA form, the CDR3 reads TGTGCCAGCCGGCTAGCGGGGGCGTCTGAGCAGTTCTTC. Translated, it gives CASRLAGASEQFF.

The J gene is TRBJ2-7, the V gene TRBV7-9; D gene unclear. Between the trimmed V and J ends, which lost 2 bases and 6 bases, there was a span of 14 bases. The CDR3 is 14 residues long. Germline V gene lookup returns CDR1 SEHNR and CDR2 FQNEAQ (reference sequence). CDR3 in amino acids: CASSLLDFLPEQYF. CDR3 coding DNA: TGTGCCAGCAGCTTACTCGACTTCCTGCCCGAGCAGTACTTC.

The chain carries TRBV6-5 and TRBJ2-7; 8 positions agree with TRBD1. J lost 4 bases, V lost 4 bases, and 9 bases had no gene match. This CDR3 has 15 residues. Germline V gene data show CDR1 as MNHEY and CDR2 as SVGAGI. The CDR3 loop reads CASSFSPDRDYEQYF. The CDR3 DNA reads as TGTGCCAGCAGTTTTTCGCCGGACAGGGATTACGAGCAGTACTTC.

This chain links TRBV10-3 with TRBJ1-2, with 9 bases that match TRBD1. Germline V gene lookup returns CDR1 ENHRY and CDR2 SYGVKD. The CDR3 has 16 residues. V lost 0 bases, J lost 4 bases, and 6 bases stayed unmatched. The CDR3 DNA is TGTGCCATCAGTGAGTCCGGGACAGGGTCGGGCTATGGCTACACCTTC. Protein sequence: CAISESGTGSGYGYTF.